The rows below give T cell receptor beta chains drawn from one sample of a study of OX40 agonist ivuxolimab in advanced cancers. Data came from immunoSEQ multiplex PCR; TCRdb stores just in-frame clones and leaves some out. Of about 70,000 clones detected, around 86% appear once; the ten largest clones hold under 3.5%. Material: CD4+ or CD8+ T cells sorted from blood, obtained in a trial of the OX40 agonist ivuxolimab. The receptors come from an adult with an advanced solid tumor such as melanoma, head and neck, liver or kidney cancer. The CDR3 runs from the conserved cysteine through the conserved F or W. The D gene is left open where the match is weak. The size entry is marked missing in some rows and otherwise reads once, few, many or a size class.

TRBV28	.	.	TRBJ2-1	13	CAITLGRDNEQFF	TGTGCCATTACACTGGGACGGGACAATGAGCAGTTCTTC
TRBV11-2	.	TRBD1	TRBJ2-2	15	CASSLSSGGHGELFF	TGTGCCAGCAGCTTGTCCTCAGGGGGCCACGGGGAGCTGTTTTTT
TRBV4-1	.	.	TRBJ1-1	17	CASSHAVQGPLGTEAFF	TGCGCCAGCAGCCATGCTGTCCAAGGCCCTTTGGGCACTGAAGCTTTCTTT
TRBV5-1	.	.	TRBJ1-1	15	CASSTDGRANTEAFF	TGCGCCAGCAGCACTGATGGACGGGCGAACACTGAAGCTTTCTTT
TRBV29-1	.	.	TRBJ1-1	14	CSVSRGGAGTEAFF	TGCAGCGTTTCCCGGGGGGGGGCCGGTACTGAAGCTTTCTTT
TRBV10-3	.	.	TRBJ2-5	11	CAIGDRETQYF	TGTGCCATCGGGGATCGAGAGACCCAGTACTTC
TRBV14	.	.	TRBJ2-1	16	CASSLGQLRSYNEQFF	TGTGCCAGCAGCCTTGGGCAGCTACGCTCCTACAATGAGCAGTTCTTC
TRBV7-2	.	TRBD1	TRBJ1-6	15	CASSPLGTENSPLHF	TGTGCCAGCAGCCCCCTCGGGACAGAAAATTCACCCCTCCACTTT
TRBV5-6	once	.	TRBJ1-1	14	CASSLDLPTVEAFF	TGTGCCAGCAGCCTCGACCTCCCGACAGTGGAAGCTTTCTTT
TRBV30	.	.	TRBJ1-1	13	CALRVGGNTEAFF	TGTGCCCTGCGAGTGGGGGGAAATACTGAAGCTTTCTTT
TRBV11-2	.	.	TRBJ2-5	15	CASSSRRPRGETQYF	TGTGCCAGCAGCTCCCGCCGACCCCGGGGAGAGACCCAGTACTTC
TRBV2	once	.	TRBJ1-2	13	CASSDQAASGYTF	TGTGCCAGCAGTGATCAGGCAGCCTCGGGCTACACCTTC
TRBV5-1	.	TRBD1	TRBJ1-6	18	CASSLRPQRDSNNSPLHF	TGCGCCAGCAGCTTACGCCCTCAAAGGGACAGTAATAATTCACCCCTCCACTTT
TRBV20-1	.	.	TRBJ1-2	11	CSAGDHYGYTF	TGCAGTGCTGGGGACCACTATGGCTACACCTTC
TRBV30	.	TRBD2	TRBJ2-1	14	CASTRPSGYNEQFF	TGTGCCTCTACCCGGCCTAGCGGGTACAATGAGCAGTTCTTC